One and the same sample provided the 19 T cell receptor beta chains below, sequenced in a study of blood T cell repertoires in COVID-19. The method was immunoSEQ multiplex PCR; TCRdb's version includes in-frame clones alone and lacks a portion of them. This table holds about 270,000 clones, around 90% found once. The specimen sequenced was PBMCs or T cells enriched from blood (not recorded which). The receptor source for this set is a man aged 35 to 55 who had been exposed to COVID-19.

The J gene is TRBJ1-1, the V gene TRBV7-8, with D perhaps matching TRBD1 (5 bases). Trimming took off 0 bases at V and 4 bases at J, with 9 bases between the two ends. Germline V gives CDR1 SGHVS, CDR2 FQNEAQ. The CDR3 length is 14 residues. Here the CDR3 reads CASSLAGVATEAFF. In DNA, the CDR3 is TGTGCCAGCAGCTTAGCAGGGGTTGCCACTGAAGCTTTCTTT.

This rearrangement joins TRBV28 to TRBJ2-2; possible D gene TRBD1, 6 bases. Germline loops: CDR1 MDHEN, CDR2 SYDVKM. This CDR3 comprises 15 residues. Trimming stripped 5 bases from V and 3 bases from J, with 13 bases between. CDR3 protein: CASSPGTFYTGELFF. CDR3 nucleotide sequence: TGTGCCAGCAGTCCTGGGACATTCTACACCGGGGAGCTGTTTTTT.

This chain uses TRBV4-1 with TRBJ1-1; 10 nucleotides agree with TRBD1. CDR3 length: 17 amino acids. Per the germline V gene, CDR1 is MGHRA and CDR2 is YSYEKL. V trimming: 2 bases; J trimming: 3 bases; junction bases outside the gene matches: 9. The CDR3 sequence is CASSQRQGALSDTEAFF. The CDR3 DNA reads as TGCGCCAGCAGCCAACGACAGGGGGCGCTTTCCGACACTGAAGCTTTCTTT.

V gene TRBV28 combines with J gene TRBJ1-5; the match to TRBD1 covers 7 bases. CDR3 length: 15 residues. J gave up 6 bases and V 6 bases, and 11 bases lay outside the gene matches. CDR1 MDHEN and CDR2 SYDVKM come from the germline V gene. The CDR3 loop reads CASSPPDRLTQPQHF. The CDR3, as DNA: TGTGCCAGCAGCCCACCGGACAGGCTGACTCAGCCCCAGCATTTT.

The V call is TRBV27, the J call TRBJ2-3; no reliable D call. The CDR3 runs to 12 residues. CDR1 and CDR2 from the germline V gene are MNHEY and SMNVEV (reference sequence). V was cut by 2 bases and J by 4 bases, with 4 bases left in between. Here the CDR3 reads CASSLRADTQYF. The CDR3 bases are TGTGCCAGCAGTTTACGCGCAGATACGCAGTATTTT.

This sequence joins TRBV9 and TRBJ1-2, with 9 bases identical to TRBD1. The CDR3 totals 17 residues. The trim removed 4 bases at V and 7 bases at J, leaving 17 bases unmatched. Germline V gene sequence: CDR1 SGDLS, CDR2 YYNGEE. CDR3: CASSPTGTGFLVGGYTF. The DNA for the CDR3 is TGTGCCAGCAGCCCGACCGGGACAGGGTTCTTAGTCGGTGGCTACACCTTC.

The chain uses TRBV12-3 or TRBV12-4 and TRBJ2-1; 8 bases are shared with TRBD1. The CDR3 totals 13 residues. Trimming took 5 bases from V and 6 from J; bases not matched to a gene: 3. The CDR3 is CASSPGTGNEQFF. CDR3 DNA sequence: TGTGCCAGCAGTCCAGGGACAGGCAATGAGCAGTTCTTC.

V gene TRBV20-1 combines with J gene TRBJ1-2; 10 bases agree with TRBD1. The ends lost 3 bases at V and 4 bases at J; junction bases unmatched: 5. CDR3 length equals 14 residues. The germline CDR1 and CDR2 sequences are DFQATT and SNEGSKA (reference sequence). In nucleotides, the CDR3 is TGCAGTGCTAGTGGGGGACAGGGGAGCTATGGCTACACCTTC. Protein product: CSASGGQGSYGYTF.

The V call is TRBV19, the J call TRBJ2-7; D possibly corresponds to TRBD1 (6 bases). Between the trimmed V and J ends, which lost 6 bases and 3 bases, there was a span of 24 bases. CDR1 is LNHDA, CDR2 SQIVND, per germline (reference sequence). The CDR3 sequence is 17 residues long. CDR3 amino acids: CASSTVPGTFGIYEQYF. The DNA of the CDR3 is TGTGCCAGTAGCACAGTCCCCGGGACATTCGGTATCTACGAGCAGTACTTC.

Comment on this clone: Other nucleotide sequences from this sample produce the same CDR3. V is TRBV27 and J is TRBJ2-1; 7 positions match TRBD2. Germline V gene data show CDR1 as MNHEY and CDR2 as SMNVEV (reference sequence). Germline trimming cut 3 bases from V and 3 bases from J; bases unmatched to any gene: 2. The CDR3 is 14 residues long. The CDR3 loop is CASSLSGGYNEQFF. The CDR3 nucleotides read TGTGCCAGCAGTTTGTCGGGGGGCTACAATGAGCAGTTCTTC.

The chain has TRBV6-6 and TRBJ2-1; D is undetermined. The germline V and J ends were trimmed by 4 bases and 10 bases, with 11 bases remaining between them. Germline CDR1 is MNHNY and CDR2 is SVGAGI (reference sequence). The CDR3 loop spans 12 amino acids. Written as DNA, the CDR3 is TGTGCCAGCAGTTCGAGACAAACGGAGCAGTTCTTC. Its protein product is CASSSRQTEQFF.

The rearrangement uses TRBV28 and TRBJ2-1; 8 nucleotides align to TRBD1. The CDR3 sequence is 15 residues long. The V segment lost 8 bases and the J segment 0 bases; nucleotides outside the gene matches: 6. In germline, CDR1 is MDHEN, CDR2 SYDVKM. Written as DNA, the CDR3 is TGTGCCAGCGGCAACGACAGGGGCTCCTACAATGAGCAGTTCTTC. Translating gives CASGNDRGSYNEQFF.

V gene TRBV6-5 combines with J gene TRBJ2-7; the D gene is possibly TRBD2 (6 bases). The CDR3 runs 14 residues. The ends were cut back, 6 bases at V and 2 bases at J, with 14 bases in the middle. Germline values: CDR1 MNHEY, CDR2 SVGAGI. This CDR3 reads CASRRAGATYEQYF. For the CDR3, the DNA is TGTGCCAGCAGGAGAGCGGGCGCAACCTACGAGCAGTACTTC.

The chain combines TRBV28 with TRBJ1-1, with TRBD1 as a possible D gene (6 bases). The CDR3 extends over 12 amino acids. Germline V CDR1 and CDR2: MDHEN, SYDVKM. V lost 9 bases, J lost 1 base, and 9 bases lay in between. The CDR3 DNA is TGTGCCAGTTCACAGGGGAACACTGAAGCTTTCTTT. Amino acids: CASSQGNTEAFF.

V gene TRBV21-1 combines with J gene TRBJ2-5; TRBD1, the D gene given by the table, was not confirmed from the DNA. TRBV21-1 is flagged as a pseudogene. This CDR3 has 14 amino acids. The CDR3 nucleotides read TGTGCCAGCAGCAAACAGGGGCGCCAAGAGACCCAGTACTTC. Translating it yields CASSKQGRQETQYF.

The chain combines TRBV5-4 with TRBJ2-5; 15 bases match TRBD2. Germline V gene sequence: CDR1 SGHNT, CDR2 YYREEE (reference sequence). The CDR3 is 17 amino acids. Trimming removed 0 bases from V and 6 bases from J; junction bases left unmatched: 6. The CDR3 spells CASSLGTSGRARKTQYF. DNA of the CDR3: TGTGCCAGCAGCTTGGGGACTAGCGGGAGGGCCAGGAAGACCCAGTACTTC.

The CDR3 region is CASSKGGTWNEKLFF. DNA of the CDR3: TGTGCCAGCAGCAAAGGCGGGACGTGGAATGAAAAACTGTTTTTT. The rearrangement links TRBV21-1 to TRBJ1-4. TRBV21-1 is designated a pseudogene. CDR3 size: 15 residues.

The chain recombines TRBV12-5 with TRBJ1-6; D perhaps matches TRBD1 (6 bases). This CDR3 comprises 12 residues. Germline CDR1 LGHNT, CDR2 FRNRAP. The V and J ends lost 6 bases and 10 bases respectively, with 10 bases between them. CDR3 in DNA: TGTGCTAGTGGCAGGGACAACTCACCCCTCCACTTT. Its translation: CASGRDNSPLHF.

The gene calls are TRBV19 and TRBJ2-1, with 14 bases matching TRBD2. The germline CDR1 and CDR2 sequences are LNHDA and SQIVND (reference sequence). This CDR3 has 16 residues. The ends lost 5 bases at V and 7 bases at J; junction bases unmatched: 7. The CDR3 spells CASSSRLAGGGNEQFF. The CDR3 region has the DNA TGTGCCAGTAGTTCTCGACTAGCGGGAGGGGGTAATGAGCAGTTCTTC.